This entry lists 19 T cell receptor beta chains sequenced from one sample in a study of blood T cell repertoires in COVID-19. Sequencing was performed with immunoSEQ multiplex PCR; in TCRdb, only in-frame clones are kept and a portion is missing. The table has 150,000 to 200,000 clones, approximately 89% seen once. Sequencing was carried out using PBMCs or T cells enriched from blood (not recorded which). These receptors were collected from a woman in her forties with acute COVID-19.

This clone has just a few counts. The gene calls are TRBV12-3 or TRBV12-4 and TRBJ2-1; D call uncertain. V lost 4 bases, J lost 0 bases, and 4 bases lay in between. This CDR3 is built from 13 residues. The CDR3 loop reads CASSSHSYNEQFF. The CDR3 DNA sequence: TGTGCCAGCAGTTCCCACTCCTACAATGAGCAGTTCTTC.

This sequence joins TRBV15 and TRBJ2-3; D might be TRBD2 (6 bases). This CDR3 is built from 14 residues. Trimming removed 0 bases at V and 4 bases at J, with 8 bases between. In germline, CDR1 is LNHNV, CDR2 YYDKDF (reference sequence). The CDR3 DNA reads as TGTGCCACCAGCAGAGATCGGGAGTCAGATACGCAGTATTTT. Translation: CATSRDRESDTQYF.

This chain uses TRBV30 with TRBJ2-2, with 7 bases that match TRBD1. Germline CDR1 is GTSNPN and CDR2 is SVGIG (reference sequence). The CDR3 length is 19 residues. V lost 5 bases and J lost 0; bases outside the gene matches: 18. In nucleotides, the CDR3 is TGTGCCTGGGCCCCTTTTGAAGCCCCTACAGGGGCGAACACCGGGGAGCTGTTTTTT. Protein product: CAWAPFEAPTGANTGELFF.

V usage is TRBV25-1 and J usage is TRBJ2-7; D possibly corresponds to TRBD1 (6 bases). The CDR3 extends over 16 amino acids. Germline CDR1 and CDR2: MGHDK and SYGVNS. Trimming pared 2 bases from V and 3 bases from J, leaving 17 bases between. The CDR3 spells CASSEGQLWGLYEQYF. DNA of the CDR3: TGTGCCAGCAGTGAAGGACAGCTCTGGGGCCTCTACGAGCAGTACTTC.

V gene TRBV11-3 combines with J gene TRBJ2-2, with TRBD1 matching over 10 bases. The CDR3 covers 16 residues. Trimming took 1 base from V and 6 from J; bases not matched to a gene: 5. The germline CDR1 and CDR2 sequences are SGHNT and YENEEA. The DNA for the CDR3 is TGTGCCAGCAGCTTAGGCGGGACAGGGGCGGCCGGGGAGCTGTTTTTT. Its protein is CASSLGGTGAAGELFF. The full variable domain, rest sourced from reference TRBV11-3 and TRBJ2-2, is EAGVVQSPRYKIIEKKQPVAFWCNPISGHNTLYWYLQNLGQGPELLIRYENEEAVDDSQLPKDRFSAERLKGVDSTLKIQPAELGDSAVYLCASSLGGTGAAGELFFGEGSRLTVL.

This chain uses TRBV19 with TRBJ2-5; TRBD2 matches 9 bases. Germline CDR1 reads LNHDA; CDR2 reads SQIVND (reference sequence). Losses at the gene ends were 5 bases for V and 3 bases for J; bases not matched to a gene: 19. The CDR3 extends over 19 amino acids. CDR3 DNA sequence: TGTGCCAGTAGTTCGGGTATGCGGGAGGGCTACGGTTTTAAAGAGACCCAGTACTTC. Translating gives CASSSGMREGYGFKETQYF.

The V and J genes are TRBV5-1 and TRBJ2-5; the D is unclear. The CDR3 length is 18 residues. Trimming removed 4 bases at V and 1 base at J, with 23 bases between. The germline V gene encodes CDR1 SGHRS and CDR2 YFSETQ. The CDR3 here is CASSPRQTRGLTQETQYF. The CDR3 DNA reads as TGCGCCAGCAGCCCCAGGCAGACCCGTGGCTTGACCCAAGAGACCCAGTACTTC.

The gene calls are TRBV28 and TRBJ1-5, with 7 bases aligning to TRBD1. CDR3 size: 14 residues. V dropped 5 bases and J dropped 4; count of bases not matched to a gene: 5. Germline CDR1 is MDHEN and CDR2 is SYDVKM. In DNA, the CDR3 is TGTGCCAGCAGTCTGACAGGGTCTAATCAGCCCCAGCATTTT. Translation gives CASSLTGSNQPQHF.

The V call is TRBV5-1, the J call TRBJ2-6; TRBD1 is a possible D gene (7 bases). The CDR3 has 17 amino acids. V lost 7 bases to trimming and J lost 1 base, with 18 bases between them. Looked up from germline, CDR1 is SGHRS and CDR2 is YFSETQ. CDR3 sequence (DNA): TGCGCCAGCGGAGGGGGGACAGTCCCTTCTGGGGCCAACGTCCTGACTTTC. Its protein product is CASGGGTVPSGANVLTF.

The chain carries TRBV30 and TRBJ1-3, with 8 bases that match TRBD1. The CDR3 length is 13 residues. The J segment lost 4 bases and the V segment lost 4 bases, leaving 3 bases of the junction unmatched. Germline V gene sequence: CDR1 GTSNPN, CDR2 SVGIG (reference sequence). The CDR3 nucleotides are TGTGCCTGGACAGGGGGCCAAGGAAACACCATATATTTT. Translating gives CAWTGGQGNTIYF.

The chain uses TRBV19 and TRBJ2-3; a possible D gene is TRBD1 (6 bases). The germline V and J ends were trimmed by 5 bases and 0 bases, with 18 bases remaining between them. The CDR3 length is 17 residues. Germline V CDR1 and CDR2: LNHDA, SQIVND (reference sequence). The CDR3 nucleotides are TGTGCCAGTAGTCCTCCCACTGGGACATTCAGCACAGATACGCAGTATTTT. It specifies CASSPPTGTFSTDTQYF. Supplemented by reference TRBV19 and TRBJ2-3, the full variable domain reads DGGITQSPKYLFRKEGQNVTLSCEQNLNHDAMYWYRQDPGQGLRLIYYSQIVNDFQKGDIAEGYSVSREKKESFPLTVTSAQKNPTAFYLCASSPPTGTFSTDTQYFGPGTRLTVL.

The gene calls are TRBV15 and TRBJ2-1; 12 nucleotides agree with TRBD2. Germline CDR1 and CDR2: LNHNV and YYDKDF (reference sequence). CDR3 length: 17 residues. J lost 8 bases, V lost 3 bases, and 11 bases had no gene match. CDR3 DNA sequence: TGTGCCACCAGCAGCAGAAGTCGGACTAGCGGGGCTCATGAGCAGTTCTTC. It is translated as CATSSRSRTSGAHEQFF.

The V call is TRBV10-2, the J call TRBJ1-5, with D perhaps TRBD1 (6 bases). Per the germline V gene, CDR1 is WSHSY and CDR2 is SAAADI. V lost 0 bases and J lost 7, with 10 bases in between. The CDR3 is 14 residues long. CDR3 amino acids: CASSESDRGQPQHF. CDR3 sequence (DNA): TGCGCCAGCAGTGAGTCGGACAGAGGACAGCCCCAGCATTTT.

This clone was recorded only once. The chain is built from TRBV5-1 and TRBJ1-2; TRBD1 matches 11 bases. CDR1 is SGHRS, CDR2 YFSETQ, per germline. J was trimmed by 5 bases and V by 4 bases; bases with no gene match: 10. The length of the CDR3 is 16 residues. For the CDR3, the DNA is TGCGCCAGCAGCAATACTCATGGACAGGGGGCTTATGGCTACACCTTC. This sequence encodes CASSNTHGQGAYGYTF.

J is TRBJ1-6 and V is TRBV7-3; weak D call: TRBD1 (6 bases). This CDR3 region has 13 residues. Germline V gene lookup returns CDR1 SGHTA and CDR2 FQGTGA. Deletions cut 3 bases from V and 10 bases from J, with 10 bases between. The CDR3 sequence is CASSFTGQSPLHF. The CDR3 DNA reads TGTGCCAGCAGCTTTACAGGGCAATCACCCCTCCACTTT.

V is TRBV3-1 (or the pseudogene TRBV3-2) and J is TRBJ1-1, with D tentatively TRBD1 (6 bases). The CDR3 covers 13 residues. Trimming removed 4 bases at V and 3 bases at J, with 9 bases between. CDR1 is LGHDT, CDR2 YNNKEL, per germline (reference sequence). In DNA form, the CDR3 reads TGTGCCAGCAGCCTGGGGGCGCACACTGAAGCTTTCTTT. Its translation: CASSLGAHTEAFF.

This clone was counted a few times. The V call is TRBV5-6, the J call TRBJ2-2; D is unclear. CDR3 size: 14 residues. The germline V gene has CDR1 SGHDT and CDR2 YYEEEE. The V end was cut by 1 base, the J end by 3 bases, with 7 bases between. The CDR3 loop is CASSLTAYTGELFF. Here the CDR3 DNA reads TGTGCCAGCAGCTTGACAGCTTACACCGGGGAGCTGTTTTTT.

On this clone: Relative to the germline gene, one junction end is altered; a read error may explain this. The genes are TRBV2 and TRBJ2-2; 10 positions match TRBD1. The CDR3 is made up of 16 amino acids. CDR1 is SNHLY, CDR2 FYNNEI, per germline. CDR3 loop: CASSKAGQGHTGELFF. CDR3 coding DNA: TGTGCCAGCAGTAAAGCGGGACAGGGGCACACCGGGGAGCTGTTTTTT.

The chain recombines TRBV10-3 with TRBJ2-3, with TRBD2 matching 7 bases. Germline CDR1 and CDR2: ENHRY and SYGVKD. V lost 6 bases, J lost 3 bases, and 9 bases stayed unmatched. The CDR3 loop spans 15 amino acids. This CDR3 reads CAIRPRASGTDTQYF. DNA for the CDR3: TGTGCCATCAGGCCGAGGGCTAGCGGTACAGATACGCAGTATTTT.